These 18 T cell receptor beta chains were sequenced from one sample in a study of immune evolution from preneoplasia to lung adenocarcinoma. The protocol was immunoSEQ multiplex PCR, while the TCRdb copy is restricted to in-frame clones and leaves out a portion. The table has around 4,600 clones, 60% to 80% seen once. The sample taken for sequencing was FFPE minimally invasive lung adenocarcinoma tissue. Receptors were obtained from a person aged 55 to 79 with lung adenocarcinoma.

In its sample, this clone was seen once. J is TRBJ1-4 and V is TRBV6-1, with TRBD1 identical over 10 bases. The CDR3 contains 14 residues. J was trimmed by 8 bases and V by 4 bases; bases with no gene match: 4. Per the germline V gene, CDR1 is MNHNS and CDR2 is SASEGT. CDR3 in DNA: TGTGCCAGCAGTGTCGGGACAGGGGTGGAAAAACTGTTTTTT. Translated, it gives CASSVGTGVEKLFF.

The chain joins TRBV2 to TRBJ2-1; 9 bases line up with TRBD1. This CDR3 is 17 amino acids long. Losses at the gene ends were 0 bases for V and 8 bases for J; bases not matched to a gene: 11. Germline loops: CDR1 SNHLY, CDR2 FYNNEI. The CDR3 DNA reads as TGTGCCAGCAGTGAAGCGCGACCAGGGACAGGGTTCGATGAGCAGTTCTTC. Protein sequence: CASSEARPGTGFDEQFF.

This clone appeared a single time. CDR3 sequence: CASSDLARAGNEQFF. CDR3 nucleotides: TGTGCCAGCAGTGATCTTGCTAGAGCGGGGAATGAGCAGTTCTTC. V and J are TRBV2 and TRBJ2-1; TRBD2 aligns across 7 bases. J lost 7 bases, V lost 3 bases, and 9 bases had no gene match. CDR1 and CDR2 (germline): SNHLY, FYNNEI. The CDR3 spans 15 residues.

The rearrangement joins TRBV9 to TRBJ2-1; TRBD2 aligns across 11 bases. V was pared by 4 bases and J by 6 bases, with 6 bases of the junction left unmatched. The CDR3 contains 15 residues. Germline V gives CDR1 SGDLS, CDR2 YYNGEE. CDR3 sequence reads: CASSPTSGSGNEQFF. CDR3 in DNA: TGTGCCAGCAGCCCAACTAGCGGGAGCGGCAATGAGCAGTTCTTC.

This clone showed up just once. The chain combines TRBV2 with TRBJ1-2, with a weak D call TRBD1 (6 bases). The CDR3 length is 13 residues. The germline gives CDR1 SNHLY, CDR2 FYNNEI. V dropped 4 bases and J dropped 2 bases, with 8 bases sitting between them. The CDR3 coding sequence is TGTGCCAGCAGTGTAACAGGGAACTATGGCTACACCTTC. This translates into CASSVTGNYGYTF.

This chain links TRBV5-1 with TRBJ2-2, with TRBD1 identical over 9 bases. Per the germline V gene, CDR1 is SGHRS and CDR2 is YFSETQ. The CDR3 loop spans 15 amino acids. Germline trimming cut 4 bases from V and 5 bases from J; bases unmatched to any gene: 6. CDR3 sequence: CASSPTGGGTGELFF. CDR3 sequence (DNA): TGCGCCAGCAGCCCGACAGGGGGGGGGACCGGGGAGCTGTTTTTT.

The chain is built from TRBV5-6 and TRBJ2-1; TRBD1 agrees at 9 bases. CDR1 and CDR2 (germline): SGHDT, YYEEEE. The CDR3 length is 15 residues. Trimming took 5 bases from V and 4 from J; bases not matched to a gene: 7. The CDR3 sequence is CASSYGQGKYNEQFF. For the CDR3, the DNA is TGTGCCAGCAGTTACGGACAGGGGAAATACAATGAGCAGTTCTTC.

This rearrangement joins TRBV7-6 to TRBJ2-1, with D perhaps given as TRBD1 or TRBD2 (6 bases each). V gave up 4 bases and J gave up 2 bases, with 18 bases separating them. This CDR3 has 17 amino acids. Germline V lookup: CDR1 SGHVS, CDR2 FNYEAQ. CDR3 sequence (DNA): TGTGCCAGCAGCTCCCAGCAGGGGTGGGAGGCCTACAATGAGCAGTTCTTC. Amino acid sequence: CASSSQQGWEAYNEQFF.

The chain combines TRBV28 with TRBJ2-5; 11 bases map to TRBD1. Germline V lookup: CDR1 MDHEN, CDR2 SYDVKM. CDR3 length equals 13 residues. The CDR3: CATEGQGAETQYF. CDR3 DNA sequence: TGTGCGACGGAAGGACAGGGGGCCGAGACCCAGTACTTC.

This clone appeared a single time. The chain uses TRBV5-4 and TRBJ1-1, with D tentatively TRBD1 (6 bases). Per germline, CDR1 SGHNT and CDR2 YYREEE (reference sequence). V lost 4 bases, J lost 6 bases, and 16 bases lay in between. This CDR3 comprises 14 residues. CDR3 sequence (DNA): TGTGCCAGCAGCGCGGGACACCGGAGGGCTGAAGCTTTCTTT. As protein: CASSAGHRRAEAFF.

This rearrangement joins TRBV2 to TRBJ2-7; 8 bases fit TRBD1. The junction had 9 bases not matched to a gene; V was cut back by 5 bases and J by 3 bases. The CDR3 is 15 residues long. The germline V gene has CDR1 SNHLY and CDR2 FYNNEI. The CDR3 DNA reads TGTGCCAGCAGTCCTCGGGGGACAGGAGGCTACGAGCAGTACTTC. Translating gives CASSPRGTGGYEQYF.

V and J are TRBV15 and TRBJ2-4, with a weak D call TRBD1 (5 bases). The CDR3 contains 12 residues. Between the trimmed V and J ends, which lost 7 bases and 4 bases, there was a span of 8 bases. Germline CDR1 LNHNV, CDR2 YYDKDF (reference sequence). CDR3 nucleotides: TGTGCCACCAAGGACACAAAAAACATTCAGTACTTC. Its translation is CATKDTKNIQYF.

J is TRBJ1-3 and V is TRBV28; 11 bases align to TRBD1. Losses at the gene ends were 6 bases for V and 4 bases for J; bases not matched to a gene: 8. Germline assignment: CDR1 MDHEN and CDR2 SYDVKM. CDR3 length: 16 amino acids. The chain's CDR3 is CASSTPGQGVGNTIYF. The CDR3 DNA follows: TGTGCCAGCAGCACTCCGGGACAGGGGGTAGGAAACACCATATATTTT. The variable domain in full, with the rest retrieved from reference TRBV28 and TRBJ1-3, is DVKVTQSSRYLVKRTGEKVFLECVQDMDHENMFWYRQDPGLGLRLIYFSYDVKMKEKGDIPEGYSVSREKKERFSLILESASTNQTSMYLCASSTPGQGVGNTIYFGEGSWLTVV.

The V call is TRBV10-3, the J call TRBJ2-1; 11 bases are a match to TRBD2. The length of the CDR3 is 14 residues. The V and J ends lost 7 bases and 5 bases, in that order; junction bases with no gene match: 4. In germline, CDR1 is ENHRY, CDR2 SYGVKD. The CDR3 sequence: CAITATSGNNEQFF. In DNA, the CDR3 is TGTGCCATCACGGCGACTAGCGGGAACAATGAGCAGTTCTTC.

The chain has TRBV28 and TRBJ1-5; D is undetermined. CDR3 size: 13 residues. The V gene's germline CDR1 is MDHEN and CDR2 SYDVKM. Trimming cost V 5 bases and J 7 bases, with 12 bases left between them. The CDR3 spells CASSPWGKQPQHF. The CDR3 nucleotides read TGTGCCAGCAGTCCGTGGGGTAAACAGCCCCAGCATTTT.

This chain links TRBV28 with TRBJ2-7, with D perhaps matching TRBD2 (5 bases). CDR1 and CDR2 (germline): MDHEN, SYDVKM. Trimming cost V 2 bases and J 2 bases, with 13 bases left between them. The CDR3 contains 15 residues. The CDR3 coding sequence is TGTGCCAGCAGTTTACCGGGAAGCCGAACCTACGAGCAGTACTTC. Amino acids: CASSLPGSRTYEQYF. The whole variable domain, filled in from reference TRBV28 and TRBJ2-7, reads DVKVTQSSRYLVKRTGEKVFLECVQDMDHENMFWYRQDPGLGLRLIYFSYDVKMKEKGDIPEGYSVSREKKERFSLILESASTNQTSMYLCASSLPGSRTYEQYFGPGTRLTVT.

This rearrangement joins TRBV19 to TRBJ2-2; D ambiguous. With 4 bases removed from V and 4 bases from J, the gap between germline ends came to 7 bases. Germline V gene sequence: CDR1 LNHDA, CDR2 SQIVND (reference sequence). This CDR3 contains 13 residues. CDR3 nucleotide sequence: TGTGCCAGTAGTACCGATCTCACCGGGGAGCTGTTTTTT. Translation: CASSTDLTGELFF.

The V call is TRBV9, the J call TRBJ1-5, with 12 bases identical to TRBD1. The CDR3 covers 15 residues. Germline CDR1 and CDR2: SGDLS and YYNGEE. V was pared by 4 bases and J by 3 bases, with 2 bases of the junction left unmatched. CDR3 loop: CASSLGQGANQPQHF. The CDR3, as DNA: TGTGCCAGCAGCCTGGGACAGGGGGCCAATCAGCCCCAGCATTTT.